This entry features one T cell receptor beta chain sequence. Its antigen is unidentified. These data originate in a study of cytomegalovirus exposure and HLA in healthy donors. Regarding the study as a whole: In a later analysis, at a false discovery rate of 0.05, 15,000 to 20,000 TCR beta sequences matched HLA alleles. A few chains linked to CMV were shown in vitro to be specific for CMV antigens.

Primers for the PCR totalled 60 Vbeta and 13 Jbeta. Sequencing was performed with immunoSEQ multiplex PCR; in TCRdb, only in-frame clones are kept and a portion is missing. The sample includes about 120,000 clones, over 75% seen only once; the top ten take about 5.8%. This receptor was taken from a man between 18 and 29 years old in good health and CMV-seropositive. Sequences were obtained from PBMCs.

CDR3: CASSSRWDGGTDTQYF. In DNA form, the CDR3 reads TGTGCCAGCAGCTCCCGGTGGGACGGGGGGACAGATACGCAGTATTTT. The V call is TRBV5-5, the J call TRBJ2-3; 7 bases match TRBD2. Germline V gene data show CDR1 as SGHKS and CDR2 as YYEKEE (reference sequence). V gave up 3 bases and J gave up 3 bases; unmatched junction bases: 10. This CDR3 has 16 amino acids.